This TCR beta chain was found in a study of cytotoxic CD8 clonotypes in ibrutinib-treated CLL. Assay: immunoSEQ multiplex PCR; the TCRdb copy retains only in-frame clones and omits some. The sample consists of 80,000 to 95,000 clones, 70% to 80% of them appearing once. This CDR3 is built from 14 residues. The germline CDR1 and CDR2 sequences are SNHLY and FYNNEI. V gave up 4 bases and J gave up 2 bases; unmatched junction bases: 2. This clone was counted between two and nine times. V and J are TRBV2 and TRBJ2-3; 8 bases line up with TRBD2. The sample here was PBMCs, taken after 12 months of ibrutinib treatment. The origin of this receptor is a human donor with chronic lymphocytic leukemia. This CDR3 is CASSGSGTTDTQYF. The CDR3 DNA is TGTGCCAGCAGTGGTAGCGGGACCACAGATACGCAGTATTTT.